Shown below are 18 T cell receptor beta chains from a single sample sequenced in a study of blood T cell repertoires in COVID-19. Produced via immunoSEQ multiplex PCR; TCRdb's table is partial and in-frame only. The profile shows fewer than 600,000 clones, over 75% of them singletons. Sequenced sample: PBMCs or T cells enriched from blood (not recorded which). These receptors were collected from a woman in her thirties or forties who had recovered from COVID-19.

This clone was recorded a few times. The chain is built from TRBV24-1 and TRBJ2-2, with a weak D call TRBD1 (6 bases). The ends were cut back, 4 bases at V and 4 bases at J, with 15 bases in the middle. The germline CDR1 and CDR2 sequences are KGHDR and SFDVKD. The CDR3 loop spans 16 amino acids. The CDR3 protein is CATSEGGRGSTGELFF. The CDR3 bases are TGTGCCACCAGTGAAGGAGGCAGGGGATCCACCGGGGAGCTGTTTTTT.

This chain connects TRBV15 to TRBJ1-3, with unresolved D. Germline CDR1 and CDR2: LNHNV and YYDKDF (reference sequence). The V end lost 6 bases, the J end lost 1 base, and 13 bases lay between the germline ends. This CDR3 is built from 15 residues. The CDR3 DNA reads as TGTGCCACCAGTTTTGGCCTTCCATCTGGAAACACCATATATTTT. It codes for CATSFGLPSGNTIYF. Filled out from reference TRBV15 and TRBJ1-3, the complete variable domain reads DAMVIQNPRYQVTQFGKPVTLSCSQTLNHNVMYWYQQKSSQAPKLLFHYYDKDFNNEADTPDNFQSRRPNTSFCFLDIRSPGLGDTAMYLCATSFGLPSGNTIYFGEGSWLTVV.

CDR3 residues: CASSPTNSNNEKLFF. CDR3 bases: TGTGCCAGCAGCCCGACGAACAGCAATAATGAAAAACTGTTTTTT. The chain is built from TRBV7-9 and TRBJ1-4; no definite D call. Germline values: CDR1 SEHNR, CDR2 FQNEAQ (reference sequence). The V gene lost 5 bases and the J gene lost 4 bases, with 14 bases spanning the gap. This CDR3 has 15 residues. The full variable domain, its missing parts supplied by reference TRBV7-9 and TRBJ1-4, is DTGVSQNPRHKITKRGQNVTFRCDPISEHNRLYWYRQTLGQGPEFLTYFQNEAQLEKSRLLSDRFSAERPKGSFSTLEIQRTEQGDSAMYLCASSPTNSNNEKLFFGSGTQLSVL.

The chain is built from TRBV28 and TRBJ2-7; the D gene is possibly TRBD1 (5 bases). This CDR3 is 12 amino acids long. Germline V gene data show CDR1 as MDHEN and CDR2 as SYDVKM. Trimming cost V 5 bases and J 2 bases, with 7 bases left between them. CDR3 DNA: TGTGCCAGCAGTGCGACAGCCTACGAGCAGTACTTC. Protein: CASSATAYEQYF.

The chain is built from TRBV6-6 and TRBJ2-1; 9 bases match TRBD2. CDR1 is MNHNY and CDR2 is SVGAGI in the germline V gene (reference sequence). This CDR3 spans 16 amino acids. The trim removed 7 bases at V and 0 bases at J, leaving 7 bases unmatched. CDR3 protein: CASTRSGRNSYNEQFF. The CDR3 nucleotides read TGTGCCAGCACCCGAAGCGGGAGGAACTCCTACAATGAGCAGTTCTTC.

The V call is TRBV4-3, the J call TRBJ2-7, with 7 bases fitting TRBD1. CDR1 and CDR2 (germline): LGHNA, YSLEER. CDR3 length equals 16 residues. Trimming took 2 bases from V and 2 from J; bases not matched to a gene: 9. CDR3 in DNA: TGCGCCAGCAGCCAACTAAGACCAGGGACAGCCTACGAGCAGTACTTC. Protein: CASSQLRPGTAYEQYF.

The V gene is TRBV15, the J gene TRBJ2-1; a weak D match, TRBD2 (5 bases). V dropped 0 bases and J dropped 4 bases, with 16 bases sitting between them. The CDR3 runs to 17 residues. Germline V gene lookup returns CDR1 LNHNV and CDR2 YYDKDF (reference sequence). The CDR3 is CATSRDPSSRFYNEQFF. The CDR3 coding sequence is TGTGCCACCAGCAGAGATCCGTCTAGCCGATTTTACAATGAGCAGTTCTTC.

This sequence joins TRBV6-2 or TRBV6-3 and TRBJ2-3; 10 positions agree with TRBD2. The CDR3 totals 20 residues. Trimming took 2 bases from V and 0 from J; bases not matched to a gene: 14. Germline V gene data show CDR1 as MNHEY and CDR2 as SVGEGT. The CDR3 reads CASSYDITSGITPSTDTQYF. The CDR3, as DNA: TGTGCCAGCAGTTACGACATAACTAGCGGGATCACCCCAAGCACAGATACGCAGTATTTT.

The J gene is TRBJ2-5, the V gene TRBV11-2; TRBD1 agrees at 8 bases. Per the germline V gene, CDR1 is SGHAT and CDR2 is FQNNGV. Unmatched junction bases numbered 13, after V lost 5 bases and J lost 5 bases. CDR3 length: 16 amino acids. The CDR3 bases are TGTGCCAGCAGCCACAAGACAGGGGAGGTGGCGGAGACCCAGTACTTC. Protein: CASSHKTGEVAETQYF.

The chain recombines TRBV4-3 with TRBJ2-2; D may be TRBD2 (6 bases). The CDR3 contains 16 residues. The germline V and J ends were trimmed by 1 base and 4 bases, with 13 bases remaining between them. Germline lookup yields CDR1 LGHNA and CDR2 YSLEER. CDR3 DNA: TGCGCCAGCAGCCAAGTAGTGGCGGGACTCACCGGGGAGCTGTTTTTT. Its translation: CASSQVVAGLTGELFF.

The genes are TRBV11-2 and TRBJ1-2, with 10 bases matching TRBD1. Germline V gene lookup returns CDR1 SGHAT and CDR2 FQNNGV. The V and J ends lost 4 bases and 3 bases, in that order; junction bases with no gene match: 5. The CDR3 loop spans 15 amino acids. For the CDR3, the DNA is TGTGCCAGCAGCTCGGTGACAGGGGGCCACTATGGCTACACCTTC. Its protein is CASSSVTGGHYGYTF.

DNA for the CDR3: TGTGCCAGCAGGGCGCATGGCGGGGCCTCCTACGAGCAGTACTTC. It yields the protein CASRAHGGASYEQYF. The chain combines TRBV27 with TRBJ2-7, with D perhaps matching TRBD2 (6 bases). V was trimmed by 6 bases and J by 0 bases, leaving 15 bases between them. The CDR3 has 15 residues. Germline-derived CDR1 and CDR2 are MNHEY and SMNVEV (reference sequence).

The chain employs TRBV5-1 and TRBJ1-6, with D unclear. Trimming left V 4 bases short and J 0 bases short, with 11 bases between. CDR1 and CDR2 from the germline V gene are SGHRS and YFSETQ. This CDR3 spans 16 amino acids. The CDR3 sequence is CASSSEPLSYNSPLHF. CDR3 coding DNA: TGCGCCAGCAGCAGTGAGCCCCTCTCCTATAATTCACCCCTCCACTTT.

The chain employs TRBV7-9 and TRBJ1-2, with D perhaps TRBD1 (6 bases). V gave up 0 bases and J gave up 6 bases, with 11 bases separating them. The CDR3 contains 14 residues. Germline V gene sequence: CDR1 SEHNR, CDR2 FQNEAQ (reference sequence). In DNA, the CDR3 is TGTGCCAGCAGCTTAGCAGTGGGGGCAAATGGCTACACCTTC. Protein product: CASSLAVGANGYTF.

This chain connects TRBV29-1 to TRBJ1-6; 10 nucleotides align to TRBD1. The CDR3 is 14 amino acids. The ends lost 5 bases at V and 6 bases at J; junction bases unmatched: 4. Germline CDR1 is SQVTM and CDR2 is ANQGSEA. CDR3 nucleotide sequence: TGCAGCGTTCAGACAGGGGGCTTTAATTCACCCCTCCACTTT. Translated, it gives CSVQTGGFNSPLHF.

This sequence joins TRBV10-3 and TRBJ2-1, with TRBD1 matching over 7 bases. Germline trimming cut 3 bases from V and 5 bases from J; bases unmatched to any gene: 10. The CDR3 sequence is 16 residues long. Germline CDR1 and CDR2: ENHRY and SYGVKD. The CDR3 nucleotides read TGTGCCATCAGTGAAGCAAGGGGGCCAACACACAATGAGCAGTTCTTC. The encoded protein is CAISEARGPTHNEQFF.

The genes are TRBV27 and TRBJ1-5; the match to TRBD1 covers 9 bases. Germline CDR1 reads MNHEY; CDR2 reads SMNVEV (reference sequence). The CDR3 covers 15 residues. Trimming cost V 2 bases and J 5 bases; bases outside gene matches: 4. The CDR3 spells CASSLGTGTDQPQHF. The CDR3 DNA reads TGTGCCAGCAGTTTAGGGACAGGGACCGATCAGCCCCAGCATTTT.

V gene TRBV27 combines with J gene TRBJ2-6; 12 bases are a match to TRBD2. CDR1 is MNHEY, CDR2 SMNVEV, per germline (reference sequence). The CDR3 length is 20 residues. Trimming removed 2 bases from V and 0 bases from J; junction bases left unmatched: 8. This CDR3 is CASSLRRTSGIFSGANVLTF. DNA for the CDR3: TGTGCCAGCAGTTTACGTCGGACTAGCGGGATTTTCTCTGGGGCCAACGTCCTGACTTTC. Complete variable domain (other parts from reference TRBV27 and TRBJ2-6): EAQVTQNPRYLITVTGKKLTVTCSQNMNHEYMSWYRQDPGLGLRQIYYSMNVEVTDKGDVPEGYKVSRKEKRNFPLILESPSPNQTSLYFCASSLRRTSGIFSGANVLTFGAGSRLTVL.